This is a list of T cell receptor beta chains from one sample in a study of cytomegalovirus exposure and HLA in healthy donors. Sequenced by immunoSEQ multiplex PCR; TCRdb stores in-frame clones only, minus some. Reported are 130,000 or so clones; the ten largest clones contain roughly 1.5%. The sequenced material came from PBMCs. The receptors come from a middle-aged woman in good health and CMV-seronegative. The CDR3 runs from the conserved cysteine through the conserved F or W. The order of the fields is V gene, J gene, D gene, CDR3 length, CDR3 protein, CDR3 DNA. A D gene is named only where the DNA matches it firmly.

TRBV28	TRBJ2-7	NA	14	CASRRTGNLYEQYF	TGTGCCAGCAGAAGAACAGGGAATTTGTACGAGCAGTACTTC
TRBV9	TRBJ1-4	NA	17	CASSVDGRGMVNEKLFF	TGTGCCAGCAGCGTAGACGGCAGGGGAATGGTTAATGAAAAACTGTTTTTT
TRBV28	TRBJ1-6	TRBD1	15	CASSRMGQNNSPLHF	TGTGCCAGCAGCCGAATGGGACAGAATAATTCACCCCTCCACTTT
TRBV28	TRBJ1-5	NA	15	CASRPGGARNQPQHF	TGTGCCAGCAGACCCGGGGGGGCTCGCAATCAGCCCCAGCATTTT
TRBV11-3	TRBJ2-1	TRBD2	15	CASSVSGGGYNEQFF	TGTGCCAGCAGCGTTAGCGGGGGGGGTTACAATGAGCAGTTCTTC
TRBV2	TRBJ1-1	TRBD1	14	CASSEQRGLTEAFF	TGTGCCAGCAGTGAACAAAGGGGGCTCACTGAAGCTTTCTTT
TRBV5-1	TRBJ2-3	NA	13	CASSLAQGGTQYF	TGCGCCAGCAGCTTGGCACAGGGCGGTACGCAGTATTTT
TRBV27	TRBJ1-6	TRBD1	15	CASSLSDRLNSPLHF	TGTGCCAGCAGTTTATCGGACAGGCTCAATTCACCCCTCCACTTT
TRBV7-2	TRBJ2-5	NA	15	CASRDRQAAQETQYF	TGTGCCAGCAGAGACCGACAGGCCGCCCAAGAGACCCAGTACTTC
TRBV18	TRBJ1-2	NA	13	CASSPGVGDGYTF	TGTGCCAGCTCACCGGGCGTCGGGGATGGCTACACCTTC
TRBV7-9	TRBJ2-2	NA	14	CASSSRSNTGELFF	TGTGCCAGCAGCTCCAGGTCGAACACCGGGGAGCTGTTTTTT
TRBV28	TRBJ1-1	NA	18	CASSLSLPGPLMNTEAFF	TGTGCCAGCAGTTTATCACTCCCAGGGCCCCTCATGAACACTGAAGCTTTCTTT
TRBV6-1	TRBJ2-1	TRBD1	15	CASSEGQGDYNEQFF	TGTGCCAGCAGTGAAGGACAGGGTGACTACAATGAGCAGTTCTTC
TRBV30	TRBJ2-5	TRBD2	16	CAWTPTSGGRKETQYF	TGTGCCTGGACCCCGACTAGCGGGGGGAGAAAAGAGACCCAGTACTTC
TRBV28	TRBJ1-5	NA	14	CASSSVGVSQPQHF	TGTGCCAGCAGTTCCGTCGGGGTGAGTCAGCCCCAGCATTTT
TRBV5-3	TRBJ2-2	TRBD1	18	CARSSQCGQGVNTGELFF	TGTGCCAGAAGCTCGCAATGTGGACAGGGGGTGAACACCGGGGAGCTGTTTTTT
TRBV6-6	TRBJ2-1	NA	11	CASTQGLEQFF	TGTGCCAGCACCCAGGGCCTTGAGCAGTTCTTC
TRBV9	TRBJ1-6	TRBD1	17	CASSVETGSSYNSPLHF	TGTGCCAGCAGCGTAGAGACAGGGAGCTCCTATAATTCACCCCTCCACTTT
TRBV29-1	TRBJ2-7	TRBD1	14	CSVVTGTGRYEQYF	TGCAGCGTCGTGACGGGGACAGGGCGCTACGAGCAGTACTTC
TRBV19	TRBJ2-7	NA	13	CASSMDNSYEQYF	TGTGCCAGTAGTATGGACAACTCCTACGAGCAGTACTTC
TRBV5-1	TRBJ1-1	TRBD1	16	CASSLARTGSIAEAFF	TGCGCCAGCAGCTTGGCAAGGACAGGGTCTATTGCTGAAGCTTTCTTT
TRBV7-3	TRBJ1-1	TRBD1	14	CASSRGTGDGEAFF	TGTGCCAGCAGCCGTGGCACAGGGGACGGTGAAGCTTTCTTT
TRBV7-8	TRBJ1-5	TRBD1	14	CASSLSTGNQPQHF	TGTGCCAGCAGCTTATCGACAGGGAACCAGCCCCAGCATTTT
TRBV10-1	TRBJ2-3	TRBD2	19	CASSPTRTSGGYSTDTQYF	TGCGCCAGCAGTCCCACCAGGACTAGCGGGGGGTATAGCACAGATACGCAGTATTTT
TRBV9	TRBJ2-3	TRBD2	15	CASGGAGGGLDTQYF	TGTGCCAGCGGGGGAGCGGGGGGAGGATTAGATACGCAGTATTTT
TRBV10-2	TRBJ2-7	TRBD1	15	CASSELGQNSYEQYF	TGCGCCAGCAGTGAATTGGGACAGAACTCCTACGAGCAGTACTTC
TRBV7-3	TRBJ2-6	NA	16	CASSRNFGSGANVLTF	TGTGCCAGCAGCCGCAATTTCGGCTCTGGGGCCAACGTCCTGACTTTC
TRBV4-3	TRBJ2-5	TRBD2	17	CASSQLTPSGGVETQYF	TGCGCCAGCAGCCAATTGACGCCTAGCGGGGGGGTGGAGACCCAGTACTTC
TRBV4-3	TRBJ1-6	NA	15	CASSQAGLYNSPLHF	TGCGCCAGCAGCCAGGCGGGATTGTATAATTCACCCCTCCACTTT
TRBV5-4	TRBJ1-5	TRBD1	14	CASSSRDSNQPQHF	TGTGCCAGCAGCTCCCGGGACAGTAATCAGCCCCAGCATTTT
TRBV4-2	TRBJ2-3	TRBD2	16	CASSQDMAGEADTQYF	TGTGCCAGCAGCCAAGATATGGCGGGGGAGGCAGATACGCAGTATTTT
TRBV6-4	TRBJ1-5	TRBD1	13	CASSSTGGTPQHF	TGTGCCAGCAGTTCGACAGGGGGCACGCCCCAGCATTTT